This T cell receptor (beta chain) is drawn from a study of blood T cell repertoires in COVID-19. Study at large: Samples taken during acute and convalescent COVID-19 were collected in the United States, Italy and Spain.

Under the authors' procedure: Amplification with reference gene primers provided the estimates of nucleated cell counts. Repertoires were generated with immunoSEQ multiplex PCR, while TCRdb's copy carries only in-frame clones and drops some. The V and J calls and clone size are taken from that table; D and trimming were inferred from the DNA. Counted here are under 350,000 clones, around 90% occurring once; the ten biggest clones make up 2% to 2.5%. The CDR3 runs 15 residues. Per the germline V gene, CDR1 is LNHDA and CDR2 is SQIVND (reference sequence). V was shortened by 0 bases and J by 6 bases, with 14 bases between the two germline ends.

The chain couples TRBV19 to TRBJ1-2, with D hard to call. What was sequenced was peripheral blood. The TCR sequence derives from a man aged 50 or older with acute or convalescent COVID-19. The CDR3 DNA reads as TGTGCCAGTAGTATAGATCATGAGGGCGCGGATGGCTACACCTTC. Translation gives CASSIDHEGADGYTF.